Presented here are 32 T cell receptor beta chains from one specimen sequenced in a study of cytomegalovirus exposure and HLA in healthy donors. Measured with immunoSEQ multiplex PCR; TCRdb has only the in-frame clones, and not every one. The repertoire holds 160,000 or so clones, with approximately 84% as singletons. The source material was PBMCs. The receptor source for this set is a man in his thirties or forties in good health and CMV-seropositive.

This rearrangement joins TRBV5-1 to TRBJ1-2; 8 nucleotides agree with TRBD1. Germline CDR1 SGHRS, CDR2 YFSETQ. The CDR3 runs 17 residues. V lost 5 bases, J lost 2 bases, and 14 bases stayed unmatched. DNA for the CDR3: TGCGCCAGCAGGGACTACAGACAGGGGAAGGGGAACTATGGCTACACCTTC. As protein: CASRDYRQGKGNYGYTF.

The chain employs TRBV21-1 and TRBJ2-7; the DNA was not used to check the table's D call, TRBD2. TRBV21-1 is marked as a pseudogene. This CDR3 spans 15 amino acids. CDR3 residues: CASSKVAGRPYEQYF. The CDR3 DNA follows: TGTGCCAGCAGCAAAGTGGCAGGGAGGCCCTACGAGCAGTACTTC.

The chain combines TRBV7-8 with TRBJ2-7; no clear D. The V gene's germline CDR1 is SGHVS and CDR2 FQNEAQ. The ends were cut back, 1 base at V and 3 bases at J, with 7 bases in the middle. This CDR3 has 13 amino acids. CDR3 nucleotide sequence: TGTGCCAGCAGCTTAGGTCCACACTACGAGCAGTACTTC. The encoded protein is CASSLGPHYEQYF.

This clone appeared once. This chain links TRBV6-4 with TRBJ1-5; TRBD1 agrees at 7 bases. There are 18 residues in the CDR3. V dropped 0 bases and J dropped 0; count of bases not matched to a gene: 8. Germline CDR1 and CDR2: MRHNA and SNTAGT. The CDR3 DNA is TGTGCCAGCAGTGACTCGATCCGCGCAGGGGGTAGCAATCAGCCCCAGCATTTT. This encodes CASSDSIRAGGSNQPQHF.

The chain employs TRBV28 and TRBJ2-7; TRBD2 is a possible D gene (6 bases). The CDR3 consists of 13 residues. The V gene's germline CDR1 is MDHEN and CDR2 SYDVKM. Trimming pared 1 base from V and 7 bases from J, leaving 11 bases between. The CDR3 DNA follows: TGTGCCAGCAGTTTATTGACTAGACTAGAGCAGTACTTC. Protein: CASSLLTRLEQYF.

This rearrangement joins TRBV5-4 to TRBJ1-6; 9 bases align to TRBD1. CDR1 SGHNT and CDR2 YYREEE come from the germline V gene (reference sequence). The ends lost 4 bases at V and 7 bases at J; junction bases unmatched: 3. The length of the CDR3 is 14 residues. For the CDR3, the DNA is TGTGCCAGCAGCCGGACAGGGGACAATTCACCCCTCCACTTT. Translating gives CASSRTGDNSPLHF. Supplemented by reference TRBV5-4 and TRBJ1-6, the full variable domain reads ETGVTQSPTHLIKTRGQQVTLRCSSQSGHNTVSWYQQALGQGPQFIFQYYREEENGRGNFPPRFSGLQFPNYSSELNVNALELDDSALYLCASSRTGDNSPLHFGNGTRLTVT.

J is TRBJ2-3 and V is TRBV7-2, with a tentative D call TRBD2 (5 bases). With 5 bases removed from V and 3 bases from J, the gap between germline ends came to 6 bases. CDR1 and CDR2 from the germline V gene are SGHTA and FQGNSA. The CDR3 is 12 residues long. The CDR3 loop reads CASSRTTDTQYF. The CDR3 nucleotides are TGTGCCAGCAGCCGGACTACAGATACGCAGTATTTT.

V is TRBV2 and J is TRBJ2-5, with D unresolved. Germline CDR1 reads SNHLY; CDR2 reads FYNNEI. Trimming took off 4 bases at V and 1 base at J, with 10 bases between the two ends. CDR3 size: 14 residues. CDR3 nucleotides: TGTGCCAGCAGTGGACTCCTAAGCCAAGAGACCCAGTACTTC. This gives the protein CASSGLLSQETQYF.

The sample holds one count of this clone. This sequence joins TRBV15 and TRBJ1-4; D unresolved. This CDR3 has 15 residues. The germline CDR1 and CDR2 sequences are LNHNV and YYDKDF (reference sequence). The V end lost 0 bases, the J end lost 5 bases, and 10 bases lay between the germline ends. Written as DNA, the CDR3 is TGTGCCACCAGCAGAGAGCGCCGAGGGAATGAAAAACTGTTTTTT. Its translation: CATSRERRGNEKLFF.

The J gene is TRBJ2-1, the V gene TRBV6-5, with 8 bases identical to TRBD1. The J segment lost 7 bases and the V segment lost 6 bases, leaving 5 bases of the junction unmatched. CDR1 and CDR2 from the germline V gene are MNHEY and SVGAGI. The CDR3 has 13 residues. The CDR3 nucleotides read TGTGCCAGCAGCGGACAGGGCGTGAATGAGCAGTTCTTC. Translation gives CASSGQGVNEQFF.

This CDR3 is CASIHTSGSNEQFF. CDR3 bases: TGTGCCAGCATCCACACTAGCGGTTCTAATGAGCAGTTCTTC. The chain recombines TRBV6-6 with TRBJ2-1; 8 bases align to TRBD2. CDR1 and CDR2 from the germline V gene are MNHNY and SVGAGI (reference sequence). This CDR3 region has 14 residues. V was clipped by 7 bases and J by 7 bases; unmatched bases: 9.

The gene calls are TRBV2 and TRBJ2-5, with 7 bases matching TRBD1. The CDR3 spans 14 residues. J gave up 3 bases and V 4 bases, and 5 bases lay outside the gene matches. The V gene's germline CDR1 is SNHLY and CDR2 FYNNEI. CDR3 sequence reads: CASSAGTVEETQYF. CDR3 sequence (DNA): TGTGCCAGCAGTGCCGGGACAGTCGAAGAGACCCAGTACTTC.

The chain has TRBV11-2 and TRBJ2-2; D gene uncertain. The CDR3 extends over 14 amino acids. Trimming removed 5 bases from V and 1 base from J, with 8 bases in between. Per the germline V gene, CDR1 is SGHAT and CDR2 is FQNNGV. CDR3: CASSPNRNTGELFF. CDR3 nucleotides: TGTGCCAGCAGCCCAAACAGGAACACCGGGGAGCTGTTTTTT.

The J gene is TRBJ2-7, the V gene TRBV7-6; 11 positions agree with TRBD1. Germline V gene sequence: CDR1 SGHVS, CDR2 FNYEAQ. The CDR3 covers 17 residues. V lost 5 bases, J lost 0 bases, and 9 bases stayed unmatched. The CDR3 region is CASSPGRGTGGSYEQYF. The CDR3 DNA reads as TGTGCCAGCAGCCCAGGACGAGGGACAGGGGGCTCCTACGAGCAGTACTTC.

This rearrangement joins TRBV7-9 to TRBJ1-5, with 7 bases fitting TRBD1. CDR1 and CDR2 (germline): SEHNR, FQNEAQ (reference sequence). The CDR3 sequence is 19 residues long. V lost 1 base and J lost 0; bases outside the gene matches: 12. The CDR3 is CASSLVFGQVDNSNQPQHF. CDR3 coding DNA: TGTGCCAGCAGCTTAGTCTTCGGACAGGTTGATAATAGCAATCAGCCCCAGCATTTT.

This clone showed up just once. This chain connects TRBV28 to TRBJ1-2, with D hard to call. V was trimmed by 7 bases and J by 2 bases, leaving 8 bases between them. CDR3 length: 12 amino acids. Germline-derived CDR1 and CDR2 are MDHEN and SYDVKM. The CDR3 here is CASTTVNYGYTF. CDR3 bases: TGTGCCAGCACTACAGTAAACTATGGCTACACCTTC.

The chain is built from TRBV11-2 and TRBJ2-1; D is unresolved. Germline V gene lookup returns CDR1 SGHAT and CDR2 FQNNGV. The length of the CDR3 is 15 residues. The V gene lost 1 base and the J gene lost 0 bases, with 7 bases spanning the gap. The chain's CDR3 is CASSLAGYSYNEQFF. The CDR3 DNA reads as TGTGCCAGCAGCTTAGCGGGTTACTCCTACAATGAGCAGTTCTTC.

This rearrangement joins TRBV28 to TRBJ1-2; no firm D call. From germline, CDR1 is MDHEN and CDR2 SYDVKM. This CDR3 region has 14 residues. V was clipped by 2 bases and J by 2 bases, with 9 bases between them. The CDR3 coding sequence is TGTGCCAGCAGTTTACTAACGGGAAACTATGGCTACACCTTC. This sequence encodes CASSLLTGNYGYTF.

The chain recombines TRBV27 with TRBJ2-7, with D tentatively TRBD1 (5 bases). The ends were cut back, 5 bases at V and 6 bases at J, with 14 bases in the middle. This CDR3 spans 13 amino acids. In germline, CDR1 is MNHEY, CDR2 SMNVEV (reference sequence). This CDR3 reads CASSPIGAREQYF. The CDR3 region has the DNA TGTGCCAGCAGTCCTATTGGGGCGCGCGAGCAGTACTTC.

The V and J genes are TRBV15 and TRBJ2-7; 9 positions match TRBD2. The CDR3 is made up of 16 amino acids. The germline gives CDR1 LNHNV, CDR2 YYDKDF (reference sequence). With 1 base clipped from V and 4 bases from J, the junction kept 8 bases outside the gene matches. CDR3 amino acids: CATSRGDRLAEYEQYF. In DNA, the CDR3 is TGTGCCACCAGCAGAGGTGATAGACTAGCGGAATACGAGCAGTACTTC.

This chain connects TRBV7-3 to TRBJ2-1, with 12 bases fitting TRBD1. The germline gives CDR1 SGHTA, CDR2 FQGTGA. There are 18 residues in the CDR3. V shed 2 bases, J shed 3 bases, and the junction held 8 bases outside the gene matches. The CDR3 DNA is TGTGCCAGCAGCTTATTAGGGACAGGGGGCCCCCTCTACAATGAGCAGTTCTTC. Translation gives CASSLLGTGGPLYNEQFF.

The chain employs TRBV11-1 and TRBJ2-7; D perhaps matches TRBD2 (5 bases). V lost 1 base, J lost 7 bases, and 14 bases lay in between. Germline assignment: CDR1 SGHAT and CDR2 FQDESV (reference sequence). The CDR3 spans 14 residues. CDR3 sequence reads: CASSLVTRAGEQYF. In DNA, the CDR3 is TGTGCCAGCAGCTTAGTTACGAGGGCAGGTGAGCAGTACTTC.

This clone showed up just once. This sequence joins TRBV28 and TRBJ1-5, with 11 bases matching TRBD1. CDR3 size: 16 residues. The ends lost 6 bases at V and 0 bases at J; junction bases unmatched: 4. Germline lookup yields CDR1 MDHEN and CDR2 SYDVKM. The CDR3 DNA reads TGTGCCAGCAGCCGGACAGGGGGCTATAGCAATCAGCCCCAGCATTTT. Translated: CASSRTGGYSNQPQHF.

The chain couples TRBV4-1 to TRBJ2-7; 7 bases are a match to TRBD1. CDR1 and CDR2 (germline): MGHRA, YSYEKL. This CDR3 is 13 amino acids long. V was clipped by 6 bases and J by 3 bases; unmatched bases: 5. The DNA for the CDR3 is TGCGCCAGCAGGCGGACAGGCGACTACGAGCAGTACTTC. This gives the protein CASRRTGDYEQYF.

This chain joins TRBV5-1 and TRBJ2-5; D call uncertain. This CDR3 is built from 13 residues. Germline CDR1 is SGHRS and CDR2 is YFSETQ. The V end lost 0 bases, the J end lost 3 bases, and 6 bases lay between the germline ends. Written as DNA, the CDR3 is TGCGCCAGCAGCTTGGCTATAGAAGAGACCCAGTACTTC. Its translation: CASSLAIEETQYF.

This rearrangement joins TRBV23-1 to TRBJ1-5, with a tentative D call TRBD1 (6 bases). TRBV23-1 is sorted into the ORF group, with uncertain function. The V end was cut by 6 bases, the J end by 7 bases, with 16 bases between. This CDR3 comprises 14 residues. CDR3 in DNA: TGCGCCAGCAGCCCCCAGCAGGGGCACCAGCCCCAGCATTTT. Encoded protein: CASSPQQGHQPQHF.

This chain joins TRBV4-1 and TRBJ1-5; D is possibly TRBD1 (5 bases). Germline CDR1 is MGHRA and CDR2 is YSYEKL. The CDR3 runs to 15 residues. The V end lost 0 bases, the J end lost 5 bases, and 11 bases lay between the germline ends. The CDR3 reads CASSQDPGRDQPQHF. The CDR3 nucleotides are TGCGCCAGCAGCCAAGACCCAGGGAGGGATCAGCCCCAGCATTTT.

The genes are TRBV25-1 and TRBJ2-2; a weak D match, TRBD2 (7 bases). This CDR3 contains 16 residues. The germline CDR1 and CDR2 sequences are MGHDK and SYGVNS. Trimming left V 4 bases short and J 1 base short, with 13 bases between. The CDR3 sequence: CASSAQGGENTGELFF. The CDR3 DNA follows: TGTGCCAGCAGTGCACAGGGAGGGGAGAACACCGGGGAGCTGTTTTTT.

This rearrangement joins TRBV6-5 to TRBJ2-1; a weak D match, TRBD2 (5 bases). The V end was cut by 4 bases, the J end by 0 bases, with 13 bases between. The CDR3 has 16 amino acids. Germline assignment: CDR1 MNHEY and CDR2 SVGAGI. The CDR3 region is CASSFRLAFSYNEQFF. As DNA, the CDR3 is TGTGCCAGCAGTTTCCGTCTAGCTTTCTCCTACAATGAGCAGTTCTTC.

This clone was recorded only once. This chain links TRBV6-5 with TRBJ1-2; D is unresolved. Germline CDR1 is MNHEY and CDR2 is SVGAGI. The CDR3 loop spans 13 amino acids. V dropped 0 bases and J dropped 8 bases, with 10 bases sitting between them. CDR3 in DNA: TGTGCCAGCAGTTACTCGAGTCGTTGGGGCTACACCTTC. Amino acid sequence: CASSYSSRWGYTF.

V usage is TRBV9 and J usage is TRBJ2-1, with TRBD2 matching 12 bases. Germline trimming cut 0 bases from V and 10 bases from J; bases unmatched to any gene: 5. Germline lookup yields CDR1 SGDLS and CDR2 YYNGEE. CDR3 length equals 15 residues. The DNA of the CDR3 is TGTGCCAGCAGCGTAGATCCTAGCGGGGGGGCCGAGCAGTTCTTC. It yields the protein CASSVDPSGGAEQFF. The full variable domain, completed using reference TRBV9 and TRBJ2-1, is DSGVTQTPKHLITATGQRVTLRCSPRSGDLSVYWYQQSLDQGLQFLIQYYNGEERAKGNILERFSAQQFPDLHSELNLSSLELGDSALYFCASSVDPSGGAEQFFGPGTRLTVL.

This rearrangement joins TRBV5-4 to TRBJ1-2; D call uncertain. The CDR3 contains 14 residues. CDR1 is SGHNT, CDR2 YYREEE, per germline (reference sequence). Trimming removed 7 bases at V and 5 bases at J, with 18 bases between. The CDR3 nucleotides are TGTGCCAGCTCTCTACCAGGTTACTCGTATGGCTACACCTTC. Its translation: CASSLPGYSYGYTF.